This is a list of T cell receptor beta chains from one sample in a study of identical twins. TCRdb independently ran MiXCR on the 5' RACE reads; one entry per CDR3 protein. The sample gives 1.5 million to 2 million distinct CDR3 sequences, about 32% of which show up once; 0.25% to 0.3% is in the top ten. Sequencing input: cord blood. The receptors stem from a newborn girl in good health. The CDR3 runs from the conserved cysteine through the conserved F or W. A D gene is named only where the DNA matches it firmly. Rows may omit the clone size; those that give it use once, few, many or a size class.

cdr3_nt | cdr3_aa | clone_size | j_call | d_call | v_call
TGTGCCACCAGTGATAAGCACTTGCCGAGCTCCTACAATGAGCAGTTCTTC | CATSDKHLPSSYNEQFF | - | TRBJ2-1 | - | TRBV24-1
TGTGCCAGCAGCAATCACAGGGGTGCAAGGCCCCAGCATTTT | CASSNHRGARPQHF | few | TRBJ1-5 | - | TRBV21-1
TGTGCCAGCAGCGCCGGGACAGGGAGAGGCTACACCTTC | CASSAGTGRGYTF | - | TRBJ1-2 | TRBD1 | TRBV6-2/TRBV6-3
TGTGCCAGCAGCTTACCCAGGGGAGCCACTGAAGCTTTCTTT | CASSLPRGATEAFF | - | TRBJ1-1 | - | TRBV5-8
TGTGCCAACAGTGATCCCCCCGTACTGTATTTT | CANSDPPVLYF | - | TRBJ2-3 | - | TRBV7-9
TGTGCCAGCAGTTGGGTTGAACAGGGTCCAATAGCCAAAAACATTCAGTACTTC | CASSWVEQGPIAKNIQYF | many | TRBJ2-4 | - | TRBV28
TGTGCCAGCAGTAGGGACAGCTCTGGCTATGGCTACACCTTC | CASSRDSSGYGYTF | - | TRBJ1-2 | TRBD1 | TRBV7-2
TGTGCTAGCAGTGACCCCGGGGATGTGCAGTACTTC | CASSDPGDVQYF | - | TRBJ2-4 | - | TRBV2
TGTGCCATCAGAGCCGGGACAGGGACGAACACTGAAGCTTTCTTT | CAIRAGTGTNTEAFF | few | TRBJ1-1 | TRBD1 | TRBV10-3
TGCGCCAGTGGACAGGGATTTGGCGGGGAGCTGTTTTTT | CASGQGFGGELFF | - | TRBJ2-2 | TRBD1 | TRBV5-1
TGCAGTGCTAGATCGGGGAGGGCCGTCGATACGCAGTATTTT | CSARSGRAVDTQYF | - | TRBJ2-3 | TRBD2 | TRBV20-1
TGTGCCAGCAGTCCCCTAGGAGCGGGAGGATTAGCCAAAAACATTCAGTACTTC | CASSPLGAGGLAKNIQYF | few | TRBJ2-4 | TRBD2 | TRBV27
TGTGCCAGCAGCGACACGGGACTAGCGGGAATCTACGAGCAGTACTTC | CASSDTGLAGIYEQYF | - | TRBJ2-7 | TRBD2 | TRBV7-8
TGTGCCAGCAGTTTCGTAGGGACGGCCTACGAGCAGTACTTC | CASSFVGTAYEQYF | - | TRBJ2-7 | - | TRBV28
TGCAGTGCTCTAAAACTAGCGGGGTTCAACAATGAGCAGTTCTTC | CSALKLAGFNNEQFF | few | TRBJ2-1 | TRBD2 | TRBV20-1
TGTGCCAGCACCCCGGACTTGGGAGTGAATTCACCCCTCCACTTT | CASTPDLGVNSPLHF | - | TRBJ1-6 | - | TRBV12-3/TRBV12-4
TGTGCCAGCAGTTACTCTGTCGGGAGGGCCGCAGATACGCAGTATTTT | CASSYSVGRAADTQYF | - | TRBJ2-3 | TRBD2 | TRBV6-5
TGCGCCAGCAGCTTGGAGAGACAGGTGTATGGCTACACCTTC | CASSLERQVYGYTF | few | TRBJ1-2 | - | TRBV5-1
TGTGCCAGCAGTGAAGCGTTCCGCGGGGACCCCTACGAGCAGTACTTC | CASSEAFRGDPYEQYF | few | TRBJ2-7 | - | TRBV6-1
TGCAGTGCCCTGGGACAGGGGAATATCGATGAGCAGTACTTC | CSALGQGNIDEQYF | - | TRBJ2-7 | TRBD1 | TRBV20-1
TGTGCCAGCAGCTTAGATAACACGCCCGGGCGCGGCTACACCTTC | CASSLDNTPGRGYTF | - | TRBJ1-2 | - | TRBV7-9
TGTGCCAGCAGCTCCTCACAGGGATTTGAGGGCTACACTTTC | CASSSSQGFEGYTF | - | TRBJ1-2 | - | TRBV7-9
TGCAGTGCTTTCTTCTTACAGGGGGCGATATATGGCTACACCTTC | CSAFFLQGAIYGYTF | few | TRBJ1-2 | TRBD1 | TRBV20-1
TGCAGTGCTCGTCACGCGAAGGGGGACACCGGGGAGCTGTTTTTT | CSARHAKGDTGELFF | - | TRBJ2-2 | - | TRBV20-1
TGTGCCAGCGCCAGACAGAGCTCCTACAATGAGCAGTACTTC | CASARQSSYNEQYF | once | TRBJ2-7 | - | TRBV2
TGCGCCAGCAGCTTAGGGACAGGAGCCACTCTTTGGTATGGCTACACCTTC | CASSLGTGATLWYGYTF | many | TRBJ1-2 | TRBD1 | TRBV5-1
TGTGCCAGCAGTCCGGACAGGGGTAATTCACCCCTCCACTTT | CASSPDRGNSPLHF | many | TRBJ1-6 | TRBD1 | TRBV18
TGTGCCAGCATGAAGTTAGATACGCAGTATTTT | CASMKLDTQYF | many | TRBJ2-3 | - | TRBV2
TGTGCCAGTAGCCAGGCGGGGAGCGATGGCTACACCTTC | CASSQAGSDGYTF | few | TRBJ1-2 | - | TRBV19